This T cell receptor beta chain appears in the sequencing data of a study of cytomegalovirus exposure and HLA in healthy donors. The CDR3 spans 15 residues. Germline V lookup: CDR1 MDHEN, CDR2 SYDVKM. After removal of 6 bases from V and 5 bases from J, the junction contained 8 bases not matched to a gene. Donors likely had unrecorded immune exposures despite being nominally healthy when sampled. This clone is a singleton in its sample. PCR involved 60 Vbeta and 13 Jbeta primers. Assay: immunoSEQ multiplex PCR; the TCRdb copy retains only in-frame clones and omits some. The table has some 130,000 clones, roughly 80% seen once; the top ten hold 2.2%.

The sequenced material came from PBMCs. The sequence derives from a man younger than 45 in good health and CMV-seronegative. The chain couples TRBV28 to TRBJ2-2; 8 bases map to TRBD2. CDR3 loop: CASSLSGRSTGELFF. Written as DNA, the CDR3 is TGTGCCAGCAGCCTCAGCGGGAGAAGTACCGGGGAGCTGTTTTTT. Based on the CDR3 plus reference TRBV28 and TRBJ2-2, the full variable domain is DVKVTQSSRYLVKRTGEKVFLECVQDMDHENMFWYRQDPGLGLRLIYFSYDVKMKEKGDIPEGYSVSREKKERFSLILESASTNQTSMYLCASSLSGRSTGELFFGEGSRLTVL.